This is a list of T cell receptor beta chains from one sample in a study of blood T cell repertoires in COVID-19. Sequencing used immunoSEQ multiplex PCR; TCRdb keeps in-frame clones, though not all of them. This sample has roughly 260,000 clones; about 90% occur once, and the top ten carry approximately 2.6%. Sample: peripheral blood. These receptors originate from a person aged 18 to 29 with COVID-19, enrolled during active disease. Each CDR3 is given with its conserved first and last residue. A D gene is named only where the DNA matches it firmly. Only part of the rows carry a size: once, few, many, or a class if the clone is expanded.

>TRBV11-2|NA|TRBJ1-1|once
TGTGCCAGCAGCCCGTTGGAGGGAGGCACTGAAGCTTTCTTT
CASSPLEGGTEAFF
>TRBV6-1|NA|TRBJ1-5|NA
TGTGCCAGCAGTGAAGCGCGGCAGTATAGCAATCAGCCCCAGCATTTT
CASSEARQYSNQPQHF
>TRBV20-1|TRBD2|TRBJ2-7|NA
TGCAGTGCTAGTGGACTAGCGGGGGATTCCTACGAGCAGTACTTC
CSASGLAGDSYEQYF
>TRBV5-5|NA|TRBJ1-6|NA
TGTGCCAGCAGCTATTCACAGGGCCATAATTCACCCCTCCACTTT
CASSYSQGHNSPLHF
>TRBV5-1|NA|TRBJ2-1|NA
TGCGCCAGCAGCGCAACTGGACTGGGAAACAATGAGCAGTTCTTC
CASSATGLGNNEQFF
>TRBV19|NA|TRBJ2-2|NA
TGTGCCAGTAGTCGAAGACAGGCGCCGAACACCGGGGAGCTGTTTTTT
CASSRRQAPNTGELFF
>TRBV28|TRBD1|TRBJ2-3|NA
TGTGCCAGCAGAGACAGGGTGGTGACAGATACGCAGTATTTT
CASRDRVVTDTQYF
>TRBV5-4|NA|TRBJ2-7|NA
TGTGCCAGCAGCCACTCTACAGACATTTCCTACGAGCAGTACTTC
CASSHSTDISYEQYF
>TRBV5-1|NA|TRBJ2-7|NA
TGCGCCAGCAGCTTGGGTTCCGGGGGTTTCTACGAGCAGTACTTC
CASSLGSGGFYEQYF
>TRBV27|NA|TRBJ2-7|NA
TGTGCCAGCAGTCCCCAGGGGTTGGGTCGTGACGAGCAGTACTTC
CASSPQGLGRDEQYF
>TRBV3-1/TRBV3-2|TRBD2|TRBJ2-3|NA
TGTGCCAGCAGCCAAGGGCTGGGACTAGCGGGCACAGATACGCAGTATTTT
CASSQGLGLAGTDTQYF
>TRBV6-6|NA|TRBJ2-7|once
TGTGCCAGCAGTCCCGGGACTCCGAAGGAGCAGTACTTC
CASSPGTPKEQYF
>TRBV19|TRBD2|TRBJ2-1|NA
TGTGCCAGTAGTTTCTCAGGACTAGTAGCTGAGCAGTTCTTC
CASSFSGLVAEQFF
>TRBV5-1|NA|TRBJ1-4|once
TGCGCCAGCAGCTTGGGTCAAAAAACTAATGAAAAACTGTTTTTT
CASSLGQKTNEKLFF
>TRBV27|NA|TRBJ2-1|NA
TGTGCCAGCAGTCTGAAACCATACGATGCAGACAATGAGCAGTTCTTC
CASSLKPYDADNEQFF
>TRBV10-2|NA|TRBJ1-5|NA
TGCGCCAGCAGTGAGCCTTCAGGTCCAGTAAGCAATCAGCCCCAGCATTTT
CASSEPSGPVSNQPQHF
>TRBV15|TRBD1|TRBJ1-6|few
TGTGCCACCAGCGGGGACAGGGGTAATTCACCCCTCCACTTT
CATSGDRGNSPLHF
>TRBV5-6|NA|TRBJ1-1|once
TGTGCCAGCAGCTTTGGCACAGGGACGAACACTGAAGCTTTCTTT
CASSFGTGTNTEAFF
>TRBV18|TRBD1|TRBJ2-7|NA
TGTGCCAGCTCACCAGGGACAGGGAACGAGCAGTACTTC
CASSPGTGNEQYF
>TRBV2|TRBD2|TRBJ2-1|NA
TGTGCCAGCAGTGAAGGTCTAGCGGGAACCTACAATGAGCAGTTCTTC
CASSEGLAGTYNEQFF
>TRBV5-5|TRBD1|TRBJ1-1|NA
TGTGCCAGCAGCTTACTGGACAGGGGTGAAGCTTTCTTT
CASSLLDRGEAFF
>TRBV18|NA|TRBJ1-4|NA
TGTGCCAGCTCACCCCTAGGACCTGGGAGTAGAACTAATGAAAAACTGTTTTTT
CASSPLGPGSRTNEKLFF
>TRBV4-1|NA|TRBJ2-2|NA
TGCGCCAGCAGCCAAGATGGGCAGGTGAACACCGGGGAGCTGTTTTTT
CASSQDGQVNTGELFF
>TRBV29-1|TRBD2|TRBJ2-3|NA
TGCAGCGTTGAAGATCGGACTAGCCCAGATACGCAGTATTTT
CSVEDRTSPDTQYF
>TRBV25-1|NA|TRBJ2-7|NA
TGTGCCAGCAGTGGGGGGGAGGCCTACGAGCAGTACTTC
CASSGGEAYEQYF
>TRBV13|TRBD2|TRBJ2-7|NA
TGTGCCAGCAGCTCACCCTCGGGGCTAGCGGGAGGGGTTGACGAGCAGTACTTC
CASSSPSGLAGGVDEQYF
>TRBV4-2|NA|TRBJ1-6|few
TGTGCCAGCAGCCAAGATGGGCTTGTCAACTCACCCCTCCACTTT
CASSQDGLVNSPLHF
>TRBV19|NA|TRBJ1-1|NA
TGTGCCAGTAGTATCGGGTTGGGTTTCGACACTGAAGCTTTCTTT
CASSIGLGFDTEAFF
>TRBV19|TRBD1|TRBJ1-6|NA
TGTGCCAGTAGTACCTCCCCCCCTGCGACAGGGGCTAATTCACCCCTCCACTTT
CASSTSPPATGANSPLHF
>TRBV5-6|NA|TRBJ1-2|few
TGTGCCAGCAGCTCGACCGGGATCCACTATGGCTACACCTTC
CASSSTGIHYGYTF
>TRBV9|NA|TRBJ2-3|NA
TGTGCCAGCAGCCCGTTTGGGGGCGACACAGATACGCAGTATTTT
CASSPFGGDTDTQYF
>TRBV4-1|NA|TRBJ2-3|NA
TGCGCCAGCAGCCAAGATCGTGGGGTAGCGAGAGCGCCTAGCACAGATACGCAGTATTTT
CASSQDRGVARAPSTDTQYF
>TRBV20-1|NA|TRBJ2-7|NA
TGCAGTGCTAGAAGAGGCGGGGAGCAGTACTTC
CSARRGGEQYF
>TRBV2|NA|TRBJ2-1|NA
TGTGCCAGCAGTTCGTCCGGAGTCTCCTACAATGAGCAGTTCTTC
CASSSSGVSYNEQFF
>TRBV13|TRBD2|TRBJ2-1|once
TGTGCCAGCAGCCTAACTAGCGGGAGTTACAATGAGCAGTTCTTC
CASSLTSGSYNEQFF
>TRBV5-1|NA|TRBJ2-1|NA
TGCGCCAGCAGCGGGGGGACAGACGGGTGGCCCTACAATGAGCAGTTCTTC
CASSGGTDGWPYNEQFF
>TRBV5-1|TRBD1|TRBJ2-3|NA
TGCGCCAGCAGCTTGGGACAGGGGGGGACAGATACGCAGTATTTT
CASSLGQGGTDTQYF
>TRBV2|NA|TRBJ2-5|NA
TGTGCCAGCAGCGGCCTGGGGGGAGGTGAGACCCAGTACTTC
CASSGLGGGETQYF
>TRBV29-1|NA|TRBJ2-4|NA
TGCAGCGTTGTGTCCTACAAAAACATTCAGTACTTC
CSVVSYKNIQYF
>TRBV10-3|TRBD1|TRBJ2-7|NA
TGTGCCATCAGCCTGACAGGGCTCCTGGCCTACGAGCAGTACTTC
CAISLTGLLAYEQYF
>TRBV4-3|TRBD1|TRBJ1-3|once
TGCGCCAGCAGCCAAGGCCCGACAGGGAGTAGAGGAAACACCATATATTTT
CASSQGPTGSRGNTIYF
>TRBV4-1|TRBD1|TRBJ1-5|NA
TGCGCCAGCAGCCAGAGGACAGGGGGCAATCAGCCCCAGCATTTT
CASSQRTGGNQPQHF
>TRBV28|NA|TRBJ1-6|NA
TGTGCCAGCAGTTTATCAGGGGCCGGCTCACCCCTCCACTTT
CASSLSGAGSPLHF
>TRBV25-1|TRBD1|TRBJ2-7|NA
TGTGCCAGCAGTGCGGATAGGGACAGGGCCTACGAGCAGTACTTC
CASSADRDRAYEQYF
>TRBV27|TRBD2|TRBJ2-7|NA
TGTGCCAGCAGTTTGGTAGGACTAGCGTACGAGCAGTACTTC
CASSLVGLAYEQYF
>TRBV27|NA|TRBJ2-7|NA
TGTGCCAGCAGTTTCAACAGAGGGGAGCAGTACTTC
CASSFNRGEQYF
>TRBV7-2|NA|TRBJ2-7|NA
TGTGCCAGCAGCTTGGCACCGTCCCGCTTCTACGAGCAGTACTTC
CASSLAPSRFYEQYF
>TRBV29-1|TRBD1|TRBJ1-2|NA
TGCAGCGTTGTCGGCACAGGGGTAGACTATGGCTACACCTTC
CSVVGTGVDYGYTF
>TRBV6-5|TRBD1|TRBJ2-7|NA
TGTGCCAGCAGTTACCCTCTCAGGACAGGGGCCTACGAGCAGTACTTC
CASSYPLRTGAYEQYF
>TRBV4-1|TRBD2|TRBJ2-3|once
TGCGCCAGCAGTCACAAAACTAGCGGGAGGGCCGGGACAGATACGCAGTATTTT
CASSHKTSGRAGTDTQYF
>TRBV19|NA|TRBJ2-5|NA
TGTGCCAGTAGTATAGCGGACAGCCGACAAGAGACCCAGTACTTC
CASSIADSRQETQYF
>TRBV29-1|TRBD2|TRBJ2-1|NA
TGCAGCGTTGAAGGGGCTAGCGGGAGTCCGTGGGTGCAGTTCTTC
CSVEGASGSPWVQFF
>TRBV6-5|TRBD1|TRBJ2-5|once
TGTGCCAGCAGTTACTCACTAACAGGGGTAGAGACCCAGTACTTC
CASSYSLTGVETQYF
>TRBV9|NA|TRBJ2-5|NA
TGTGCCAGCAGCGTAGTTGGGAGCGTTCTTTACTTC
CASSVVGSVLYF